The clone carrying this T cell receptor (beta chain) was counted between two and nine times. Germline lookup yields CDR1 ENHRY and CDR2 SYGVKD. V gave up 4 bases and J gave up 7 bases; unmatched junction bases: 5. The CDR3 is 16 amino acids. Only one heparinised blood draw was taken per donor, and its volume averaged about 116 mL. Staining for CD45RO/CCR7/CD25/CD127/CD95/CD27 allowed sorting of CD4+ naive, central memory, regulatory and stem cell-like memory cells. Sorting produced populations that all topped 95% purity. The sequenced template was cDNA made from the entire isolated RNA. TCRdb's copy holds only in-frame clones and misses some; the assay was immunoSEQ multiplex PCR. Among hundreds of thousands of clones listed, roughly a sixth were seen once. This sample is drawn from a study of beta chain features in type 1 diabetes.

Sequenced material: naive CD4+ T cells from blood. The TCR originated in a man aged 18 to 30 in good health. The J gene is TRBJ2-1, the V gene TRBV10-3; 15 nucleotides line up with TRBD2. Here the CDR3 reads CAISVGLAGGRNEQFF. CDR3 DNA: TGTGCCATCAGTGTTGGACTAGCGGGAGGGAGGAATGAGCAGTTCTTC.